This is a list of T cell receptor beta chains from one sample in a study of blood T cell repertoires in COVID-19. Produced via immunoSEQ multiplex PCR; TCRdb's table is partial and in-frame only. The sample holds approximately 230,000 clones, 65% to 90% seen once. Sample: PBMCs or T cells enriched from blood (not recorded which). These receptors were taken from a man in his forties who had recovered from COVID-19. Each CDR3 is given with its conserved first and last residue. D genes are given only for firm matches. Not all rows give a size; the values are once, few, many and, for expanded clones, a class.

TRBV29-1	-	15	TRBD2	TRBJ2-7	TGCAGCGTTCAGGAGGGACTAGCGGGCTTCTACGAGCAGTACTTC	CSVQEGLAGFYEQYF
TRBV7-9	-	14	-	TRBJ1-2	TGTGCCAGCAGCTTAGATTTTGGGCCCTATGGCTACACCTTC	CASSLDFGPYGYTF
TRBV5-6	-	15	-	TRBJ2-2	TGTGCCAGCAGCTTGGTTGGGCAGTACACCGGGGAGCTGTTTTTT	CASSLVGQYTGELFF
TRBV4-1	-	16	-	TRBJ2-1	TGCGCCAGCAGCCTTGGGGGGAGTCATTGGAGGAATGAGCAGTTCTTC	CASSLGGSHWRNEQFF
TRBV18	-	15	-	TRBJ2-2	TGTGCCAGCTCACCCCTGGACATTAACACCGGGGAGCTGTTTTTT	CASSPLDINTGELFF
TRBV7-2	-	15	TRBD2	TRBJ2-5	TGTGCCAGCAGCTTAACTCCGGCGGGGGAAGAGACCCAGTACTTC	CASSLTPAGEETQYF
TRBV6-5	-	13	-	TRBJ2-5	TGTGCCAGCAGTTACGGGGGGACGGGGACCCAGTACTTC	CASSYGGTGTQYF
TRBV5-4	-	16	-	TRBJ2-5	TGTGCCAGCAGTCGGGCTCCCGGGGAAGGAAGAGAGACCCAGTACTTC	CASSRAPGEGRETQYF
TRBV28	-	18	TRBD1	TRBJ2-6	TGTGCCAGCAGTGGTGGGACAGCGACAGCCTCTGGGGCCAACGTCCTGACTTTC	CASSGGTATASGANVLTF
TRBV6-5	-	14	TRBD1	TRBJ1-1	TGTGCCAGCAGCGATACAGGGGCCTCTGTCGAAGCTTTCTTT	CASSDTGASVEAFF
TRBV19	-	16	TRBD2	TRBJ2-7	TGTGCCAGTAGTATGGGCGGGGCTAGCGGGAGTTACGAGCAGTACTTC	CASSMGGASGSYEQYF
TRBV6-5	-	13	-	TRBJ2-3	TGTGCCAGCAGACCTACAGGGAGAGATACGCAGTATTTT	CASRPTGRDTQYF
TRBV19	once	14	TRBD1	TRBJ1-1	TGTGCCAGTACCAGGACAGGGAGGTACACTGAAGCTTTCTTT	CASTRTGRYTEAFF
TRBV7-3	-	13	TRBD1	TRBJ2-1	TGTGCCAGCAGTCGAGACAGGGACAATGAGCAGTTCTTC	CASSRDRDNEQFF
TRBV5-6	-	14	TRBD2	TRBJ2-5	TGTGCCAGCAGCCAGGGACTAGCTGGTGAGACCCAGTACTTC	CASSQGLAGETQYF
TRBV5-1	-	14	-	TRBJ1-2	TGCGCCAGCAGCTTGTCACACAGTCAAAATGGCTACACCTTC	CASSLSHSQNGYTF
TRBV23-1	-	19	TRBD2	TRBJ2-7	TGCGCCAGCAGTCAAGTGAGGACTAGCGGGGGTGATGTTCGCTACGAGCAGTACTTC	CASSQVRTSGGDVRYEQYF
TRBV2	-	13	-	TRBJ1-2	TGTGCCAGCAGTGAGCGTCAGGGCTCTGGCTACACCTTC	CASSERQGSGYTF